The subject of this entry is one T cell receptor (beta chain). V lost 4 bases, J lost 0 bases, and 10 bases lay in between. This CDR3 region has 15 residues. Germline V gene sequence: CDR1 MNHEY, CDR2 SVGAGI. The sample originates from a study of blood T cell repertoires in COVID-19. Study-level information: The study drew acute and convalescent COVID-19 samples from the United States, Italy and Spain.

The assay was immunoSEQ multiplex PCR, and TCRdb's table has in-frame clones only and misses some. The sample lists about 87,000 clones, roughly 88% seen once, with around 10% in the top ten. The V call is TRBV6-5, the J call TRBJ1-5; D is unclear. The sequencing input was peripheral blood. The receptor comes from a man older than 75 with acute or convalescent COVID-19. The CDR3, as DNA: TGTGCCAGCAGTTCCCCTCCCCTTAGCAATCAGCCCCAGCATTTT. Protein product: CASSSPPLSNQPQHF.